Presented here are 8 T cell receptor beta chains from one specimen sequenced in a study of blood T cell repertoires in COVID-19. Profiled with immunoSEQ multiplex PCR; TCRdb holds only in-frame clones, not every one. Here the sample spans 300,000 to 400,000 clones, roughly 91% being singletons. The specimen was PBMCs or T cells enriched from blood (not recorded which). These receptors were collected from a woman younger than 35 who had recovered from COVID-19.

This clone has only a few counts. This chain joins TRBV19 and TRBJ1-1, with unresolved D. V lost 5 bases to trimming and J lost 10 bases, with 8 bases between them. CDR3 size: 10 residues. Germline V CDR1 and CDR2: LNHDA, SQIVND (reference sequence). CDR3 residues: CASSSGSAFF. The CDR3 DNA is TGTGCCAGTAGTTCGGGGTCAGCTTTCTTT. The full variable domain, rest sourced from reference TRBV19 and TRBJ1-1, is DGGITQSPKYLFRKEGQNVTLSCEQNLNHDAMYWYRQDPGQGLRLIYYSQIVNDFQKGDIAEGYSVSREKKESFPLTVTSAQKNPTAFYLCASSSGSAFFGQGTRLTVV.

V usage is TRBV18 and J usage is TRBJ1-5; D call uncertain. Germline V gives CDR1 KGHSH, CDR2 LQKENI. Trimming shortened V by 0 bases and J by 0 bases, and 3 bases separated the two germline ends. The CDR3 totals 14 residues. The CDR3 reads CASSPPNSNQPQHF. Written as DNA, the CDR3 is TGTGCCAGCTCACCACCTAATAGCAATCAGCCCCAGCATTTT.

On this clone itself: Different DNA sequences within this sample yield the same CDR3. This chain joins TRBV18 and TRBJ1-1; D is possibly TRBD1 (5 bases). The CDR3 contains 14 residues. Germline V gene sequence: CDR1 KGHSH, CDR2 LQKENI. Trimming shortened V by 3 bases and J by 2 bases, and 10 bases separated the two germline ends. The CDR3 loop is CASSPQGTNTEAFF. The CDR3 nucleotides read TGTGCCAGCTCACCCCAGGGAACTAACACTGAAGCTTTCTTT.

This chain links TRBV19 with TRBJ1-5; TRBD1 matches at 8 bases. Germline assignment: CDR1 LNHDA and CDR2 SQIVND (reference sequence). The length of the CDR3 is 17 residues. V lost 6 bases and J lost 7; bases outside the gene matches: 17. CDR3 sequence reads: CASRPPHLQGVRQPQHF. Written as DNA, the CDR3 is TGTGCCAGTAGACCTCCCCATCTACAGGGGGTCAGGCAGCCCCAGCATTTT. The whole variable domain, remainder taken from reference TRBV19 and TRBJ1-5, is DGGITQSPKYLFRKEGQNVTLSCEQNLNHDAMYWYRQDPGQGLRLIYYSQIVNDFQKGDIAEGYSVSREKKESFPLTVTSAQKNPTAFYLCASRPPHLQGVRQPQHFGDGTRLSIL.

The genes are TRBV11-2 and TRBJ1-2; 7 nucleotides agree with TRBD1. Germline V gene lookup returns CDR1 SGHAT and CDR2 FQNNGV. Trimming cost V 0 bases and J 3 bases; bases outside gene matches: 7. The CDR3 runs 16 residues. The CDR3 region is CASSLEQGPRDYGYTF. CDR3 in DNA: TGTGCCAGCAGCTTAGAACAGGGGCCGCGGGACTATGGCTACACCTTC. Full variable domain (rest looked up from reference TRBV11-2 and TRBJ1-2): EAGVAQSPRYKIIEKRQSVAFWCNPISGHATLYWYQQILGQGPKLLIQFQNNGVVDDSQLPKDRFSAERLKGVDSTLKIQPAKLEDSAVYLCASSLEQGPRDYGYTFGSGTRLTVV.

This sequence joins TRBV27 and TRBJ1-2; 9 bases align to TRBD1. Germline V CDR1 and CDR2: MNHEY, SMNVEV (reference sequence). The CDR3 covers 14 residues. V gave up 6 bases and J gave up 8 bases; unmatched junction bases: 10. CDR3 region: CASRYGGQGRGYTF. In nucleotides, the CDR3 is TGTGCCAGCAGGTACGGGGGACAGGGACGGGGCTACACCTTC.

In DNA form, the CDR3 reads TGCAGCGTTGAAGATCGGTGGGGCCCTGGGGCCAACGTCCTGACTTTC. Its protein is CSVEDRWGPGANVLTF. The V gene is TRBV29-1, the J gene TRBJ2-6, with a weak D call TRBD1 (5 bases). CDR3 length: 16 amino acids. Trimming pared 0 bases from V and 2 bases from J, leaving 11 bases between. In germline, CDR1 is SQVTM, CDR2 ANQGSEA.

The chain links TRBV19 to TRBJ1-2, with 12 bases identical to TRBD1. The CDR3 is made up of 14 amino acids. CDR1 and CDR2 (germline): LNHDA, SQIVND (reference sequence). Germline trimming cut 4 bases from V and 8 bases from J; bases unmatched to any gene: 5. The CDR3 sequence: CASSTPGTGGGYTF. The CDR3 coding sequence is TGTGCCAGTAGTACGCCCGGGACAGGGGGCGGCTACACCTTC.